The rows below give T cell receptor beta chains drawn from one sample of a study of identical twins. TCRdb reprocessed the 5' RACE reads via MiXCR and lists one record per CDR3 protein. Here the sample spans 450,000 or so distinct CDR3 sequences, about 24% being singletons. These data were also reused for a study on T cells expressing NK-cell markers.

Sequenced: CD4+ T cells sorted from blood. Every receptor here comes from a woman under 30 in good health. Each CDR3 is given with its conserved first and last residue. The order of the fields is clone size, V gene, D gene, J gene, CDR3 protein, CDR3 DNA. The D gene is left open where the match is weak. For some rows the clone size is stated as once, few or many, or as a class when expanded; others skip it.

NA	TRBV6-2/TRBV6-3	TRBD2	TRBJ2-5	CASSYPAGGSETQYF	TGTGCCAGCAGTTACCCGGCGGGCGGGAGCGAGACCCAGTACTTC
NA	TRBV6-5	TRBD1	TRBJ2-7	CASSYLDRDEQYF	TGTGCCAGCAGTTACCTGGACAGGGACGAGCAGTACTTC
NA	TRBV10-2	NA	TRBJ2-1	CASIAGPLHSYNEQFF	TGCGCCAGCATCGCCGGGCCATTACACTCCTACAATGAGCAGTTCTTC
once	TRBV6-1	NA	TRBJ2-5	CASKTGPYITQETQYF	TGTGCCAGCAAAACAGGCCCTTATATCACCCAAGAGACCCAGTACTTC
few	TRBV20-1	NA	TRBJ1-2	CSARAGNLERGYTF	TGCAGTGCTAGAGCCGGTAACCTAGAACGTGGCTACACCTTC
few	TRBV20-1	TRBD2	TRBJ2-7	CSASSPGLSSEQYF	TGCAGTGCTAGTTCCCCGGGACTATCGTCCGAGCAGTACTTC
many	TRBV20-1	NA	TRBJ1-3	CSAQAAGGSGNTIYF	TGCAGTGCTCAGGCAGCCGGGGGCTCTGGAAACACCATATATTTT
NA	TRBV27	NA	TRBJ2-2	CASSSPSAGAGELFF	TGTGCCAGCAGTTCTCCCTCCGCTGGAGCCGGGGAGCTGTTTTTT
few	TRBV6-4	TRBD2	TRBJ2-1	CASSDGSSGQNEQFF	TGTGCCAGCAGTGACGGGTCTAGCGGGCAAAATGAGCAGTTCTTC
NA	TRBV6-2/TRBV6-3	NA	TRBJ2-1	CASSYPQFEQFF	TGTGCCAGCAGTTACCCCCAGTTTGAGCAGTTCTTC
few	TRBV3-1	NA	TRBJ2-1	CASNFLGDSGKEQFF	TGTGCCAGCAACTTCCTTGGGGACAGCGGGAAGGAGCAGTTCTTC
NA	TRBV20-1	NA	TRBJ2-5	CSATRWIADQETQYF	TGCAGTGCCACCAGGTGGATAGCAGACCAAGAGACCCAGTACTTC
few	TRBV20-1	NA	TRBJ1-1	CSARSGKAFF	TGCAGTGCTAGATCTGGGAAAGCTTTCTTT
few	TRBV20-1	TRBD2	TRBJ2-7	CSARDFASGRARPYEQYF	TGCAGTGCTAGAGATTTCGCTAGCGGGAGGGCCCGGCCCTACGAGCAGTACTTC
NA	TRBV5-6	NA	TRBJ2-1	CASRLRVQNSYNEQFF	TGTGCCAGCAGGCTTAGGGTACAGAACTCCTACAATGAGCAGTTCTTC
NA	TRBV11-2	NA	TRBJ2-3	CASSFSVAFTDTQYF	TGTGCCAGCAGCTTTTCAGTGGCCTTCACAGATACGCAGTATTTT
NA	TRBV20-1	TRBD2	TRBJ2-3	CSAAGEGTDTQYF	TGCAGTGCTGCGGGGGAAGGCACAGATACGCAGTATTTT
NA	TRBV2	TRBD1	TRBJ1-4	CASSTRGQGSEKLFF	TGTGCCAGCAGTACCCGGGGACAGGGGTCTGAAAAACTGTTTTTT
NA	TRBV12-3/TRBV12-4	TRBD1	TRBJ1-2	CASRGTVYGYTF	TGTGCCAGCAGAGGGACAGTATATGGCTACACCTTC
NA	TRBV2	NA	TRBJ2-3	CASSEGPNTQYF	TGTGCCAGCAGTGAGGGGCCTAATACGCAGTATTTT
few	TRBV7-9	TRBD2	TRBJ2-1	CASKSSGRTQGEQFF	TGTGCCAGCAAATCTAGCGGGAGGACACAGGGTGAGCAGTTCTTC
NA	TRBV5-1	TRBD2	TRBJ2-1	CASSLVLAGRGEQFF	TGCGCCAGCAGCTTGGTCCTAGCGGGCAGGGGTGAGCAGTTCTTC
NA	TRBV5-1	TRBD1	TRBJ2-3	CTSTGQGNTDTQYF	TGCACCAGCACCGGACAGGGGAACACAGATACGCAGTATTTT
NA	TRBV12-3/TRBV12-4	NA	TRBJ2-1	CASGRDAAQRVF	TGTGCCAGCGGCCGGGACGCCGCTCAAAGGGTCTTC
NA	TRBV7-6	NA	TRBJ2-7	CASSPRPWGVGYEQYF	TGTGCCAGCAGCCCCCGTCCGTGGGGGGTTGGGTACGAGCAGTACTTC